Sequencing of this TCR beta chain was carried out in a study of blood T cell repertoires in COVID-19. Germline CDR1 is LNHNV and CDR2 is YYDKDF (reference sequence). Trimming cost V 6 bases and J 6 bases, with 15 bases left between them. This CDR3 spans 13 amino acids. In the source study's methods: Estimation of nucleated cell counts relied on the amplification of reference gene primers. The data were produced by immunoSEQ multiplex PCR, yet TCRdb's version contains in-frame clones alone and is incomplete. V and J calls and clone size are those listed in that table; D and trimming were worked out from the DNA. The table has approximately 90,000 clones, 85% seen once; the top ten hold 3.8%.

This chain uses TRBV15 with TRBJ2-7; D possibly corresponds to TRBD1 (6 bases). This sequence was found in a man aged 55 to 70 with acute or convalescent COVID-19. The sample taken for sequencing was peripheral blood. CDR3 in amino acids: CATRVTGLVEQYF. Written as DNA, the CDR3 is TGTGCCACCAGAGTCACAGGGCTGGTCGAGCAGTACTTC.